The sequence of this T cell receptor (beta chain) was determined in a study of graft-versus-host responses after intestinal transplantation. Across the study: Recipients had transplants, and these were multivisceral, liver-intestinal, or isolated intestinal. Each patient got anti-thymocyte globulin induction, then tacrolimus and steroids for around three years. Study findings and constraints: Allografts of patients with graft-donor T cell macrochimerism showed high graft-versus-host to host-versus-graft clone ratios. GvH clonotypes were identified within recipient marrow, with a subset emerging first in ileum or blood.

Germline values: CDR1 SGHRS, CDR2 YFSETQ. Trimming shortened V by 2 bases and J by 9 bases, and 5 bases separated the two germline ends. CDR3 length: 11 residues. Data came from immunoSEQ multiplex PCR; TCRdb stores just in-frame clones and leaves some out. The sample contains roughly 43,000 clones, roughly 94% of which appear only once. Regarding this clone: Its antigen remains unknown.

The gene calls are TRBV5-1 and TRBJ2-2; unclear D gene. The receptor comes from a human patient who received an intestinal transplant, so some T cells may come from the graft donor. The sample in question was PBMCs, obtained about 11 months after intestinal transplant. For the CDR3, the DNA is TGCGCCAGCAGCTTTAGCAGGGAGCTGTTTTTT. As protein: CASSFSRELFF. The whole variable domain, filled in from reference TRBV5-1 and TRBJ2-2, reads KAGVTQTPRYLIKTRGQQVTLSCSPISGHRSVSWYQQTPGQGLQFLFEYFSETQRNKGNFPGRFSGRQFSNSRSEMNVSTLELGDSALYLCASSFSRELFFGEGSRLTVL.